These 12 T cell receptor beta chains were sequenced from one sample in a study of T cell responses to AZD1222 COVID-19 vaccine. Measured with immunoSEQ multiplex PCR; TCRdb has only the in-frame clones, and not every one. The sample lists 150,000 or so clones; 91% were seen once. The sample consisted of peripheral blood, taken 28 days after the second AZD1222 dose. The receptors here all came from an adult who received the AZD1222 COVID-19 vaccine.

The chain carries TRBV18 and TRBJ2-7, with D possibly being TRBD1 (5 bases). From germline, CDR1 is KGHSH and CDR2 LQKENI. The CDR3 length is 12 residues. V gave up 4 bases and J gave up 5 bases, with 9 bases separating them. For the CDR3, the DNA is TGTGCCAGCTCACAAGGGGTCCACGAGCAGTACTTC. Amino acids: CASSQGVHEQYF.

This sequence joins TRBV5-4 and TRBJ1-2; D uncertain. Germline lookup yields CDR1 SGHNT and CDR2 YYREEE (reference sequence). Trimming removed 0 bases from V and 6 bases from J, with 12 bases in between. The length of the CDR3 is 14 residues. The CDR3, as DNA: TGTGCCAGCAGCTTGGAGAGCCGGGCCCATGGCTACACCTTC. Its protein product is CASSLESRAHGYTF.

The gene calls are TRBV7-2 and TRBJ1-3; 7 bases are a match to TRBD1. V lost 1 base to trimming and J lost 3 bases; unmatched junction nucleotides: 3. This CDR3 spans 15 amino acids. Germline V CDR1 and CDR2: SGHTA, FQGNSA. The DNA of the CDR3 is TGTGCCAGCAGCTTAGAAGGGACAGTTGGAAACACCATATATTTT. This encodes CASSLEGTVGNTIYF.

The V call is TRBV6-1, the J call TRBJ1-3; perhaps TRBD1 as D (6 bases). Trimming removed 2 bases at V and 8 bases at J, with 22 bases between. The germline V gene encodes CDR1 MNHNS and CDR2 SASEGT. The CDR3 spans 17 residues. The CDR3 loop is CASSEREQGYVFDTIYF. The CDR3 DNA reads as TGTGCCAGCAGTGAACGGGAACAGGGTTATGTATTTGACACCATATATTTT.

For the CDR3, the DNA is TGTGCCAGCAGCCTCCGAGGGACAGGGGGATTCACTGAAGCTTTCTTT. It encodes CASSLRGTGGFTEAFF. The chain employs TRBV5-6 and TRBJ1-1; 11 bases are shared with TRBD1. V shed 4 bases, J shed 4 bases, and the junction held 9 bases outside the gene matches. The CDR3 length is 16 residues. Germline CDR1 SGHDT, CDR2 YYEEEE.

The V and J genes are TRBV24-1 and TRBJ2-3, with D hard to call. CDR3 length: 13 residues. V was clipped by 9 bases and J by 2 bases, with 11 bases between them. Germline lookup yields CDR1 KGHDR and CDR2 SFDVKD. The CDR3 loop reads CATAEGHTDTQYF. CDR3 in DNA: TGTGCCACCGCAGAAGGGCACACAGATACGCAGTATTTT.

This chain connects TRBV4-3 to TRBJ2-1, with a weak D call TRBD2 (6 bases). V was cut by 1 base and J by 8 bases, with 15 bases left in between. CDR1 and CDR2 from the germline V gene are LGHNA and YSLEER. This CDR3 is built from 15 residues. Written as DNA, the CDR3 is TGCGCCAGCAGCCAAGCTACAGCCGGAGGGGATGAGCAGTTCTTC. Translation: CASSQATAGGDEQFF.

This chain uses TRBV21-1 with TRBJ1-2; TRBD1 is taken as the D call from the table, unchecked against the DNA. TRBV21-1 corresponds to a pseudogene. This CDR3 region has 18 residues. The CDR3 reads CASSFTPGTGAELVGYTF. The CDR3 DNA reads TGTGCCAGCAGCTTCACGCCCGGGACAGGGGCGGAGTTAGTCGGCTACACCTTC.

The chain links TRBV18 to TRBJ2-3; 8 bases are a match to TRBD1. Germline CDR1 and CDR2: KGHSH and LQKENI. The CDR3 loop spans 14 amino acids. The J segment lost 5 bases and the V segment lost 2 bases, leaving 3 bases of the junction unmatched. CDR3 DNA: TGTGCCAGCTCACCAAGACAGGGGAAAGATACGCAGTATTTT. Translation: CASSPRQGKDTQYF.

The rearrangement uses TRBV6-2 or TRBV6-3 and TRBJ1-6; D gene ambiguous. CDR1 MNHEY and CDR2 SVGEGT come from the germline V gene. The CDR3 extends over 18 amino acids. The V end lost 0 bases, the J end lost 2 bases, and 14 bases lay between the germline ends. CDR3 amino acids: CASSYSGVQSAYNSPLHF. DNA of the CDR3: TGTGCCAGCAGTTACTCCGGGGTGCAGAGCGCCTATAATTCACCCCTCCACTTT.

The chain carries TRBV24-1 and TRBJ1-6; D remains ambiguous. With 2 bases removed from V and 10 bases from J, the gap between germline ends came to 5 bases. The germline CDR1 and CDR2 sequences are KGHDR and SFDVKD. The CDR3 runs 12 residues. The CDR3 sequence: CATSDSGSPLHF. The DNA of the CDR3 is TGTGCCACCAGTGATTCAGGATCACCCCTCCACTTT.

The chain recombines TRBV6-5 with TRBJ1-5; tentatively, D is TRBD1 (6 bases). This CDR3 is 14 amino acids long. V dropped 7 bases and J dropped 6 bases, with 16 bases sitting between them. Looked up from germline, CDR1 is MNHEY and CDR2 is SVGAGI. The CDR3 sequence is CASILAGASQPQHF. The DNA of the CDR3 is TGTGCCAGCATATTAGCGGGGGCCTCTCAGCCCCAGCATTTT.